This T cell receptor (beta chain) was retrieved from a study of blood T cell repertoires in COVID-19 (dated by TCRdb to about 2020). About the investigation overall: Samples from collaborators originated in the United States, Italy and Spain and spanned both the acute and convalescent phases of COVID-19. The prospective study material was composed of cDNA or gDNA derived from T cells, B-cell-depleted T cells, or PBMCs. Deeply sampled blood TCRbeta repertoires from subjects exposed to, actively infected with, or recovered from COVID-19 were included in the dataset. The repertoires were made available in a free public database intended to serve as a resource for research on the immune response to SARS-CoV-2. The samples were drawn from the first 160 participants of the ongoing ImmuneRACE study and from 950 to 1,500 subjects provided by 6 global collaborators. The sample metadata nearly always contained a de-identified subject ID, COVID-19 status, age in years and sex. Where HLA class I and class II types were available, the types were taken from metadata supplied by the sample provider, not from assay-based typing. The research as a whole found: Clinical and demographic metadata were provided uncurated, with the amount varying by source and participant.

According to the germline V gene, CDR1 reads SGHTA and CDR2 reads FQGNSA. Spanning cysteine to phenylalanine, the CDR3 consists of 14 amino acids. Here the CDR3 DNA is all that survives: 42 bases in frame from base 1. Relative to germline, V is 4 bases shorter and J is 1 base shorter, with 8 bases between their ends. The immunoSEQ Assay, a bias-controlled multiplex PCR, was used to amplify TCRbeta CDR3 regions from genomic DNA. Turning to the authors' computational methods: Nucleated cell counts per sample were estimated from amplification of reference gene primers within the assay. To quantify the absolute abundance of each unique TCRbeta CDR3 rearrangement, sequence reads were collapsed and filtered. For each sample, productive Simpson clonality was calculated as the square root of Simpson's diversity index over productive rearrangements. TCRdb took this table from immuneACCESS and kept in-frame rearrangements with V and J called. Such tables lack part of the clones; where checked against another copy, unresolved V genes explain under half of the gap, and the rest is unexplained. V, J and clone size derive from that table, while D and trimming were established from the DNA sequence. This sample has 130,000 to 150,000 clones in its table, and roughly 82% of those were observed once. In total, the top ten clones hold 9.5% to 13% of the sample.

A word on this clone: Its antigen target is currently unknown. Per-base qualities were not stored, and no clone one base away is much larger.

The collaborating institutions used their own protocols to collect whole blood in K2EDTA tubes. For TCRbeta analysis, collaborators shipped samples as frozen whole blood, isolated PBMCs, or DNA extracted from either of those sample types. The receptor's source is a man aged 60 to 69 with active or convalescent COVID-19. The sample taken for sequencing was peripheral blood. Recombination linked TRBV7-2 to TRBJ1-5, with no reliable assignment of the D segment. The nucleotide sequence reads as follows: TGTGCCAGCAGCTCCTTCGAGAGCAATCAGCCCCAGCATTTT. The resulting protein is CASSSFESNQPQHF.